This section outlines one T cell receptor beta chain sequence together with its context. This sample is drawn from a study of cytomegalovirus exposure and HLA in healthy donors. Whole-study context: Genotyping of 430 or so donors showed that 80% to 90% belonged to the Caucasian-associated ancestry cluster.

13 Jbeta primers and 60 Vbeta primers were used for the PCR. Authors' data handling: A later analysis tallied some 84 million unique TCR beta chains, some 10 million of them shared. Only in-frame clones appear in the TCRdb table, and some are missing; sequencing was by immunoSEQ multiplex PCR. V and J calls and clone size are as listed in that table; D and trimming were resolved from the DNA. The sample includes 100,000 or so clones, around 82% of them seen just once. This CDR3 contains 15 residues. Germline lookup yields CDR1 MNHNS and CDR2 SASEGT. Trimming took off 4 bases at V and 6 bases at J, with 16 bases between the two ends.

The sequencing sample was made of PBMCs. The rearrangement links TRBV6-1 to TRBJ2-1; perhaps TRBD2 as D (5 bases). This sequence originates from a woman in her fifties or sixties in good health and CMV-seropositive. For the CDR3, the DNA is TGTGCCAGCAGTGTCTCATCCCTAGGGAGCAATGAGCAGTTCTTC. As protein: CASSVSSLGSNEQFF.